Sequencing of this T cell receptor (beta chain) was carried out in a study of blood T cells in healthy people across ages. Study results and caveats: Expanded clonotype changes were possibly confounded by unknown donor CMV status. It was not possible, with unsorted PBMCs, to conclusively compare naive and antigen-experienced cells.

The donors, aged roughly 6 to 100, were healthy Caucasians from Russia. Primers used in a second PCR of roughly 6 to 11 cycles were a sample-barcoded 5' primer and a J-beta primer mix. TCRdb passed the 5' RACE reads through MiXCR, listing each CDR3 protein once. The table shows some 760,000 distinct CDR3 sequences, with 20% to 25% occurring only once. This CDR3 is 13 amino acids long. Germline CDR1 reads MGHDK; CDR2 reads SYGVNS. Trimming shortened V by 0 bases and J by 3 bases, and 6 bases separated the two germline ends. A remark on this clonotype: The antigen is not known.

The same data also contributed to another study, on T cells of mothers and their children.

The chain joins TRBV25-1 to TRBJ2-7; D gene ambiguous. The sequenced material came from blood. The sequence came from a boy aged 5-17 years in good health. The CDR3 DNA is TGTGCCAGCAGTGAATATAGCATCTACGAGCAGTACTTC. It codes for CASSEYSIYEQYF.